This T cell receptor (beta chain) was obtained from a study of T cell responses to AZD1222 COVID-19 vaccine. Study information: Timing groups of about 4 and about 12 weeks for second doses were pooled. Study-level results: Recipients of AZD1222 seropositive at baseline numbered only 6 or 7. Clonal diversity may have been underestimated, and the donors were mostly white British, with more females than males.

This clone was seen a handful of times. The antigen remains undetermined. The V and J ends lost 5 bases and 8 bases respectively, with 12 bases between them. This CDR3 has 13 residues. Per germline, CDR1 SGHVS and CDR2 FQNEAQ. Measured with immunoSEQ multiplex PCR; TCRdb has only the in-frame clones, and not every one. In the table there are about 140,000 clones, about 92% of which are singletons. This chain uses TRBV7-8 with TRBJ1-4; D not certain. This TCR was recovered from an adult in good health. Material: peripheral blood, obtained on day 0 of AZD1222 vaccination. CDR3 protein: CASSRIGNEKLFF. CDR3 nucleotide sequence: TGTGCCAGCAGCCGGATTGGTAACGAAAAACTGTTTTTT.